The 32 T cell receptor beta chains reported below all come from one sample, sequenced in a study of Ad26.COV2.S vaccination and SARS-CoV-2 variants. Libraries were prepared by immunoSEQ multiplex PCR; TCRdb keeps only in-frame clonotypes and omits some of them. The sample holds 400,000 to 500,000 clones, about 88% seen once. Treatment denoted: around 19 received Ad26.COV2.S at low or high dose, single or two shots; 5 received placebo; per-sample allocation not given. At day 63 after the first vaccine or placebo injection, samples were drawn. Sequencing was performed on peripheral blood, taken in a trial of Ad26.COV2.S vaccine versus placebo. Receptor source: a person between 18 and 60 years old who received the Ad26.COV2.S COVID-19 vaccine or a placebo.

This clone was counted a single time. The chain links TRBV19 to TRBJ2-5, with 9 bases aligning to TRBD1. The CDR3 has 13 amino acids. V shed 5 bases, J shed 5 bases, and the junction held 3 bases outside the gene matches. Germline V gene lookup returns CDR1 LNHDA and CDR2 SQIVND (reference sequence). The CDR3, as DNA: TGTGCCAGTAGTGGACAGGGGCGGGAGACCCAGTACTTC. Protein sequence: CASSGQGRETQYF.

This clone showed up just once. The V call is TRBV7-2, the J call TRBJ2-7; TRBD1 or TRBD2 may be the D gene (6 bases each). This CDR3 has 15 residues. The germline V gene has CDR1 SGHTA and CDR2 FQGNSA. Trimming shortened V by 1 base and J by 4 bases, and 14 bases separated the two germline ends. The CDR3 nucleotides are TGTGCCAGCAGCTTAGTATGGGGGGCGGCGTACGAGCAGTACTTC. Amino acid sequence: CASSLVWGAAYEQYF.

The chain joins TRBV2 to TRBJ1-5, with D maybe TRBD1 (6 bases). This CDR3 contains 16 residues. CDR1 SNHLY and CDR2 FYNNEI come from the germline V gene. V gave up 4 bases and J gave up 7 bases, with 20 bases separating them. The DNA of the CDR3 is TGTGCCAGCAGTGGACGATCGACGGGGGCTGGCCAGCCCCAGCATTTT. It is translated as CASSGRSTGAGQPQHF.

CDR3 bases: TGCGCCACCGCGGACTTCCCGGATTCACCCCTCCACTTT. It yields the protein CATADFPDSPLHF. The rearrangement uses TRBV5-1 and TRBJ1-6, with D hard to call. V dropped 9 bases and J dropped 8 bases, with 15 bases sitting between them. Germline loops: CDR1 SGHRS, CDR2 YFSETQ. CDR3 length equals 13 residues.

The chain uses TRBV28 and TRBJ1-3, with D uncertain. Trimming removed 1 base at V and 4 bases at J, with 11 bases between. Per the germline V gene, CDR1 is MDHEN and CDR2 is SYDVKM. This CDR3 spans 15 amino acids. The CDR3 loop is CASSLSTPGGNTIYF. The CDR3 coding sequence is TGTGCCAGCAGTTTATCCACCCCGGGCGGAAACACCATATATTTT.

The chain uses TRBV5-8 and TRBJ2-5, with 12 bases matching TRBD2. This CDR3 is built from 15 residues. Trimming at V came to 5 bases and at J to 2 bases, leaving 4 bases not matched to a gene. Germline V gives CDR1 SGHTS, CDR2 YDEGEE. As DNA, the CDR3 is TGTGCCAGCAGTTCCGGACTAGCGGGGCAAGAGACCCAGTACTTC. Amino acid sequence: CASSSGLAGQETQYF.

The V call is TRBV5-6, the J call TRBJ2-5; D is undetermined. CDR3 size: 15 residues. The germline V gene has CDR1 SGHDT and CDR2 YYEEEE. The V and J ends lost 4 bases and 4 bases respectively, with 17 bases between them. The CDR3 is CASSHPGVARETQYF. The CDR3 DNA reads as TGTGCCAGCAGCCACCCTGGGGTGGCGCGAGAGACCCAGTACTTC.

This clone was detected only a few times. This chain links TRBV28 with TRBJ1-5; D is unclear. Germline lookup yields CDR1 MDHEN and CDR2 SYDVKM. Trimming removed 8 bases at V and 11 bases at J, with 16 bases between. The CDR3 contains 12 residues. CDR3 in amino acids: CASSATSRSQHF. DNA for the CDR3: TGTGCCAGCTCCGCCACCAGTCGGTCCCAGCATTTT.

Here the CDR3 reads CASRENQTGEGYTF. The CDR3 DNA is TGCGCCAGCAGGGAAAACCAGACAGGGGAAGGCTACACCTTC. This chain joins TRBV10-1 and TRBJ1-2, with 8 positions matching TRBD1. Germline CDR1 WNHNN, CDR2 SYGVQD (reference sequence). J gave up 8 bases and V 6 bases, and 11 bases lay outside the gene matches. The CDR3 loop spans 14 amino acids.

This chain connects TRBV2 to TRBJ1-2; D not certain. The V end was cut by 4 bases, the J end by 7 bases, with 10 bases between. This CDR3 contains 12 residues. Per germline, CDR1 SNHLY and CDR2 FYNNEI. The CDR3 region has the DNA TGTGCCAGCAGTGGATGGGGTAGTGGCTACACCTTC. Residues: CASSGWGSGYTF.

For the CDR3, the DNA is TGTGCCAGCAGCCAAGATCTTAAAGGTTACGAGCAGTACTTC. Translating it yields CASSQDLKGYEQYF. The gene calls are TRBV14 and TRBJ2-7, with D uncertain. Trimming pared 0 bases from V and 4 bases from J, leaving 10 bases between. This CDR3 spans 14 amino acids. Germline CDR1 reads SGHDN; CDR2 reads FVKESK.

J is TRBJ2-7 and V is TRBV9; no clear D gene. The CDR3 contains 15 residues. The germline V and J ends were trimmed by 4 bases and 3 bases, with 17 bases remaining between them. Per germline, CDR1 SGDLS and CDR2 YYNGEE. The CDR3 spells CASSQTVGSNYEQYF. Written as DNA, the CDR3 is TGTGCCAGCAGCCAGACGGTGGGGTCAAACTACGAGCAGTACTTC.

The chain has TRBV7-2 and TRBJ2-3, with a tentative D call TRBD1 (6 bases). V shed 5 bases and J shed 4 bases, with 19 bases lying between them. Germline loops: CDR1 SGHTA, CDR2 FQGNSA. The CDR3 consists of 16 residues. The CDR3 DNA is TGTGCCAGCAGCCAACAGGGACCCCGGTTGTCAGATACGCAGTATTTT. Protein product: CASSQQGPRLSDTQYF.

The chain combines TRBV5-8 with TRBJ2-7, with unresolved D. Looked up from germline, CDR1 is SGHTS and CDR2 is YDEGEE. Deletions cut 2 bases from V and 3 bases from J, with 12 bases between. This CDR3 has 14 amino acids. In DNA, the CDR3 is TGTGCCAGCAGCTTTGATTGGGGAAGCTACGAGCAGTACTTC. Translation: CASSFDWGSYEQYF.

The V gene is TRBV11-2, the J gene TRBJ2-3; D remains ambiguous. The CDR3 is 13 amino acids. V was cut by 4 bases and J by 6 bases, with 11 bases left in between. CDR1 and CDR2 from the germline V gene are SGHAT and FQNNGV. In DNA, the CDR3 is TGTGCCAGCAGCTCCTTCCCCTCTGATACGCAGTATTTT. Its translation: CASSSFPSDTQYF.

Here the CDR3 DNA reads TGTGCCAGCAGTTCCCCAGGGGGAGGCTACGAGCAGTACGTC. Its protein product is CASSSPGGGYEQYV. The rearrangement uses TRBV28 and TRBJ2-7; possibly TRBD1 for D (7 bases). V lost 4 bases and J lost 3, with 13 bases in between. The CDR3 consists of 14 residues. Germline assignment: CDR1 MDHEN and CDR2 SYDVKM.

V is TRBV18 and J is TRBJ1-2; TRBD1 might be the D (6 bases). The germline V gene encodes CDR1 KGHSH and CDR2 LQKENI. The V and J ends lost 3 bases and 6 bases respectively, with 11 bases between them. The CDR3 extends over 13 amino acids. The CDR3 bases are TGTGCCAGCTCACCTGGACAGACTGATGGCTACACCTTC. Protein product: CASSPGQTDGYTF.

This clone was observed a single time. This chain joins TRBV4-3 and TRBJ1-3; D gene uncertain. With 0 bases removed from V and 4 bases from J, the gap between germline ends came to 10 bases. The CDR3 loop spans 15 amino acids. Per germline, CDR1 LGHNA and CDR2 YSLEER. The CDR3 protein is CASSQDPDGGNTIYF. The CDR3 bases are TGCGCCAGCAGCCAAGACCCAGACGGGGGAAACACCATATATTTT.

This clone was seen just once. The chain joins TRBV18 to TRBJ2-1; 7 nucleotides match TRBD1. The CDR3 has 18 residues. V lost 0 bases, J lost 4 bases, and 12 bases stayed unmatched. Germline CDR1 is KGHSH and CDR2 is LQKENI. The DNA for the CDR3 is TGTGCCAGCTCACCACCCGATGCGAAAGACAGGGAGTACAATGAGCAGTTCTTC. It yields the protein CASSPPDAKDREYNEQFF.

The chain recombines TRBV7-8 with TRBJ2-2; no definite D call. The V gene's germline CDR1 is SGHVS and CDR2 FQNEAQ. Trimming left V 5 bases short and J 1 base short, with 5 bases between. The CDR3 sequence is 13 residues long. CDR3 residues: CASSPQNTGELFF. The CDR3 region has the DNA TGTGCCAGCAGCCCCCAGAACACCGGGGAGCTGTTTTTT.

The V gene is TRBV2, the J gene TRBJ1-2, with D maybe TRBD1 (5 bases). The CDR3 covers 15 residues. V shed 6 bases and J shed 4 bases, with 18 bases lying between them. Germline V gives CDR1 SNHLY, CDR2 FYNNEI. The CDR3 sequence is CASRGDGDSIYGYTF. The CDR3 bases are TGTGCCAGCAGAGGGGACGGAGACTCAATCTATGGCTACACCTTC.

The J gene is TRBJ1-5, the V gene TRBV28; no clear D. The CDR3 covers 12 residues. CDR1 MDHEN and CDR2 SYDVKM come from the germline V gene. Trimming stripped 4 bases from V and 7 bases from J, with 8 bases between. The CDR3: CASSWQVQPQHF. Written as DNA, the CDR3 is TGTGCCAGCAGTTGGCAGGTGCAGCCCCAGCATTTT.

This chain uses TRBV2 with TRBJ2-1, with 9 bases lining up with TRBD2. J gave up 6 bases and V 2 bases, and 5 bases lay outside the gene matches. The CDR3 sequence is 15 residues long. Germline CDR1 and CDR2: SNHLY and FYNNEI. DNA of the CDR3: TGTGCCAGCAGTGAATTGGGACTAGCATCCAATGAGCAGTTCTTC. It is translated as CASSELGLASNEQFF. The variable domain in full, with the rest retrieved from reference TRBV2 and TRBJ2-1, is EPEVTQTPSHQVTQMGQEVILRCVPISNHLYFYWYRQILGQKVEFLVSFYNNEISEKSEIFDDQFSVERPDGSNFTLKIRSTKLEDSAMYFCASSELGLASNEQFFGPGTRLTVL.

Written as DNA, the CDR3 is TGTGCCAGCAGCCAAGCAGCGGGGGGCGCCTCGGGGCAGTTCTTC. Translating it yields CASSQAAGGASGQFF. The rearrangement uses TRBV14 and TRBJ2-1, with TRBD2 identical over 9 bases. The V segment lost 1 base and the J segment 12 bases; nucleotides outside the gene matches: 10. This CDR3 has 15 residues. The germline V gene has CDR1 SGHDN and CDR2 FVKESK.

The V and J genes are TRBV5-6 and TRBJ1-1; 9 bases are a match to TRBD1. CDR1 is SGHDT, CDR2 YYEEEE, per germline. The CDR3 contains 18 residues. V lost 2 bases to trimming and J lost 5 bases; unmatched junction nucleotides: 16. The CDR3 is CASSLLILPGQGGTEAFF. CDR3 DNA sequence: TGTGCCAGCAGCTTACTAATTCTACCGGGACAGGGTGGGACTGAAGCTTTCTTT.

This clone was detected only a few times. The chain carries TRBV4-3 and TRBJ1-6; possibly TRBD1 for D (5 bases). Between the trimmed V and J ends, which lost 1 base and 11 bases, there was a span of 12 bases. The V gene's germline CDR1 is LGHNA and CDR2 YSLEER. This CDR3 contains 14 residues. CDR3 sequence reads: CASSQAQGHTPLHF. CDR3 DNA: TGCGCCAGCAGCCAAGCGCAGGGCCATACACCCCTCCACTTT.

The genes are TRBV4-2 and TRBJ1-2; TRBD1 aligns across 10 bases. CDR1 LGHNA and CDR2 YNFKEQ come from the germline V gene. The CDR3 is made up of 15 amino acids. V was clipped by 3 bases and J by 8 bases; unmatched bases: 9. CDR3 residues: CASSQRPGTGEGYTF. CDR3 in DNA: TGTGCCAGCAGCCAGCGACCCGGGACAGGGGAAGGCTACACCTTC.

CDR3 sequence (DNA): TGTGCCAGCAGCCGCCAGGCGGACATGGGGGTGGAGCAGTACTTC. Its translation: CASSRQADMGVEQYF. The chain combines TRBV7-2 with TRBJ2-7; D is perhaps TRBD1 or TRBD2 (5 bases each). Germline CDR1 reads SGHTA; CDR2 reads FQGNSA. V lost 5 bases, J lost 7 bases, and 21 bases lay in between. This CDR3 contains 15 residues.

V usage is TRBV19 and J usage is TRBJ2-1; 8 positions match TRBD2. V trimming: 6 bases; J trimming: 5 bases; junction bases outside the gene matches: 6. Germline V gives CDR1 LNHDA, CDR2 SQIVND (reference sequence). CDR3 length equals 14 residues. The CDR3 DNA reads TGTGCCAGTAGCATTCGGGAGGGACACAATGAGCAGTTCTTC. Protein product: CASSIREGHNEQFF. The whole variable domain, filled in from reference TRBV19 and TRBJ2-1, reads DGGITQSPKYLFRKEGQNVTLSCEQNLNHDAMYWYRQDPGQGLRLIYYSQIVNDFQKGDIAEGYSVSREKKESFPLTVTSAQKNPTAFYLCASSIREGHNEQFFGPGTRLTVL.

The CDR3 DNA sequence: TGTGCCAGCAGTTTCGGGGGGAGCTCCTACGAGCAGTACTTC. This gives the protein CASSFGGSSYEQYF. This chain links TRBV27 with TRBJ2-7; 7 bases match TRBD2. The CDR3 length is 14 residues. Germline values: CDR1 MNHEY, CDR2 SMNVEV (reference sequence). The J segment lost 0 bases and the V segment lost 3 bases, leaving 2 bases of the junction unmatched.

V gene TRBV29-1 combines with J gene TRBJ2-3; maybe TRBD1 (6 bases). This CDR3 has 11 residues. Deletions cut 7 bases from V and 6 bases from J, with 11 bases between. Germline CDR1 and CDR2: SQVTM and ANQGSEA. CDR3 amino acids: CSDLQGDTQYF. The CDR3 DNA sequence: TGCAGCGACCTTCAGGGGGATACGCAGTATTTT.

The sample holds a few counts of this clone. The genes are TRBV5-6 and TRBJ1-4; no clear D. The length of the CDR3 is 14 residues. Germline V gives CDR1 SGHDT, CDR2 YYEEEE. The V gene lost 2 bases and the J gene lost 2 bases, with 7 bases spanning the gap. CDR3 residues: CASSFRTTNEKLFF. DNA of the CDR3: TGTGCCAGCAGCTTCCGGACCACTAATGAAAAACTGTTTTTT.